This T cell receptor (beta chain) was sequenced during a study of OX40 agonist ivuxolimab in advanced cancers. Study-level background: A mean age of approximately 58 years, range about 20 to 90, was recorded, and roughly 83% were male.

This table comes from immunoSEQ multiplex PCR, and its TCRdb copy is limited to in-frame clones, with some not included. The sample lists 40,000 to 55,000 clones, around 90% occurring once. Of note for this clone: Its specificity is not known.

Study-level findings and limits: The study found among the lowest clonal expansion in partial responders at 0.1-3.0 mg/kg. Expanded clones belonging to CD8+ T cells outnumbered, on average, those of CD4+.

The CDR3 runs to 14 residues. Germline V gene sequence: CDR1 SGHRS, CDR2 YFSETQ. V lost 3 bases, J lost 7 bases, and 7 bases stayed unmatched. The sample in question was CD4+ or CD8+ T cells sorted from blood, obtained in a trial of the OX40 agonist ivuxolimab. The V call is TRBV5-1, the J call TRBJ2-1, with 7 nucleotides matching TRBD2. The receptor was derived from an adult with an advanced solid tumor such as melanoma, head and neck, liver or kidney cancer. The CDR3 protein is CASSSQREGNEQFF. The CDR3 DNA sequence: TGCGCCAGCAGCTCCCAGCGGGAAGGGAATGAGCAGTTCTTC.